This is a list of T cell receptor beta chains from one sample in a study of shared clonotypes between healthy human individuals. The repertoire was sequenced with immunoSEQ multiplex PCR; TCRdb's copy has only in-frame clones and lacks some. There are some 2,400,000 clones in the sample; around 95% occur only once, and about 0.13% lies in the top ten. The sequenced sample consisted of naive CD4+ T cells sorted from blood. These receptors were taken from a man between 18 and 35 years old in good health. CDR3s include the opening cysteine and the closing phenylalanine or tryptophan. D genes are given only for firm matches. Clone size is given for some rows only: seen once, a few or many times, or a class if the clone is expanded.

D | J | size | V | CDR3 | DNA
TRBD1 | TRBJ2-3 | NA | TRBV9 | CASSVAGRGRTDTQYF | TGTGCCAGCAGCGTAGCTGGCAGGGGGCGCACAGATACGCAGTATTTT
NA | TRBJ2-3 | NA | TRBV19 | CATRYGIVSTDTQYF | TGTGCCACTAGATACGGGATAGTAAGCACAGATACGCAGTATTTT
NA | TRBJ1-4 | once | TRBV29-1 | CSVAGVGGSEKLFF | TGCAGCGTTGCGGGAGTGGGCGGGAGTGAAAAACTGTTTTTT
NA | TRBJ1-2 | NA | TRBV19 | CASSMPRVYGYTF | TGTGCCAGTAGTATGCCCAGGGTCTATGGCTACACCTTC
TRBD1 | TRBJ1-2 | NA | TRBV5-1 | CASSGDRGHYGYTF | TGCGCCAGCAGCGGGGACAGGGGCCACTATGGCTACACCTTC
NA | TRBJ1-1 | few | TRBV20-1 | CSAPAGTEAFF | TGCAGTGCCCCGGCAGGGACTGAAGCTTTCTTT
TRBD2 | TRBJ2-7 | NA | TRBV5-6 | CASSLELAGRNEQYF | TGTGCCAGCAGCTTGGAACTAGCGGGACGCAACGAGCAGTACTTC
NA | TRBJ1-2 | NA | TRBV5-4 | CASSHSAGQNYGYTF | TGTGCCAGCAGCCACTCCGCCGGCCAGAACTATGGCTACACCTTC
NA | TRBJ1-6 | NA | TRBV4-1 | CASSQTGYNSPLHF | TGCGCCAGCAGCCAGACCGGTTATAATTCACCCCTCCACTTT
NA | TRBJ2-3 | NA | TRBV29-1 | CSVGVSYSTDTQYF | TGCAGCGTTGGGGTATCCTACTCCACAGATACGCAGTATTTT
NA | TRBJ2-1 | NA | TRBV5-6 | CASSLAGGAYNEQFF | TGTGCCAGCAGCTTGGCCGGCGGTGCTTACAATGAGCAGTTCTTC
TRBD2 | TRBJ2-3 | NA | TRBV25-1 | CASSALKLAEGTDTQYF | TGTGCCAGCAGTGCGCTTAAACTAGCGGAGGGCACAGATACGCAGTATTTT
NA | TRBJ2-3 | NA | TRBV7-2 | CASSFSWTADTQYF | TGTGCCAGCAGCTTTTCGTGGACAGCAGATACGCAGTATTTT
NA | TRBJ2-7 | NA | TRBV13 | CASSLVGSMDGRYEQYF | TGTGCCAGCAGCTTAGTTGGCTCTATGGACGGCCGCTACGAGCAGTACTTC
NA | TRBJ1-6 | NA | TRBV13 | CASSLDIHNSPLHF | TGTGCCAGCAGCTTAGATATTCATAATTCACCCCTCCACTTT
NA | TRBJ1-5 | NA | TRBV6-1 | CASRPTVNQPQHF | TGTGCCAGCAGACCGACGGTCAATCAGCCCCAGCATTTT
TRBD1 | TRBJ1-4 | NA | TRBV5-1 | CASSLGAGGKEKLFF | TGCGCCAGCAGCTTGGGGGCAGGGGGGAAGGAAAAACTGTTTTTT
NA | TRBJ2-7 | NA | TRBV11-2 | CATQRDSSYEQYF | TGTGCCACCCAGCGGGACAGCTCCTACGAGCAGTACTTC
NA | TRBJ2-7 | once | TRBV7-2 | CASSLVTGIYEQYF | TGTGCCAGCAGCTTAGTCACCGGGATATACGAGCAGTACTTC
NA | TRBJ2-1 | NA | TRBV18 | CASSPRKRLEGADSYNEQFF | TGTGCCAGCTCACCACGGAAGCGCCTTGAGGGAGCGGACTCCTACAATGAGCAGTTCTTC
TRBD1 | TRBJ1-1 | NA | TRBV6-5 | CASSPPDRMNTEAFF | TGTGCCAGCAGTCCCCCGGACAGGATGAACACTGAAGCTTTCTTT
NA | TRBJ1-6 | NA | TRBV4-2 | CASSTRTADSPLHF | TGTGCCAGCAGCACAAGGACAGCCGATTCACCCCTCCACTTT